Below are 27 T cell receptor beta chains sequenced from a single sample in a study of blood T cell repertoires in COVID-19. Produced via immunoSEQ multiplex PCR; TCRdb's table is partial and in-frame only. The sample has about 300,000 clones, over 75% seen once. Specimen: PBMCs or T cells enriched from blood (not recorded which). The receptors derive from a woman aged 18-29 years who had recovered from COVID-19.

A few counts support this clone. V and J are TRBV5-4 and TRBJ1-1; D uncertain. The V end lost 2 bases, the J end lost 0 bases, and 5 bases lay between the germline ends. Germline V CDR1 and CDR2: SGHNT, YYREEE (reference sequence). There are 13 residues in the CDR3. The CDR3 is CASSFSVNTEAFF. Written as DNA, the CDR3 is TGTGCCAGCAGCTTTTCTGTGAACACTGAAGCTTTCTTT.

This rearrangement joins TRBV27 to TRBJ1-2, with TRBD1 identical over 8 bases. The CDR3 contains 14 residues. Germline V CDR1 and CDR2: MNHEY, SMNVEV (reference sequence). With V trimmed by 0 bases and J by 7 bases, 4 bases remained unmatched. The CDR3, as DNA: TGTGCCAGCAGTTTATCGCCAGGGGGCTCTGGCTACACCTTC. Encoded protein: CASSLSPGGSGYTF.

This clone has just a few counts. The CDR3 DNA is TGTGCCAGCAGCCCTTATGGAACCGAGCGATATGGCTACACCTTC. Protein sequence: CASSPYGTERYGYTF. This sequence joins TRBV11-2 and TRBJ1-2; D unclear. This CDR3 region has 15 residues. Germline CDR1 SGHAT, CDR2 FQNNGV. The V and J ends lost 5 bases and 5 bases respectively, with 18 bases between them.

This clone was seen only once. The gene calls are TRBV4-1 and TRBJ2-5, with D unresolved. The CDR3 contains 14 residues. Germline V CDR1 and CDR2: MGHRA, YSYEKL. Trimming took 0 bases from V and 4 from J, leaving 9 bases between them. This CDR3 is CASSQDPMAETQYF. CDR3 sequence (DNA): TGCGCCAGCAGCCAAGATCCCATGGCAGAGACCCAGTACTTC.

This clone occurred once. This chain connects TRBV18 to TRBJ1-2, with 8 bases lining up with TRBD1. CDR1 is KGHSH, CDR2 LQKENI, per germline. V shed 6 bases, J shed 1 base, and the junction held 10 bases outside the gene matches. CDR3 length: 16 residues. The CDR3 loop reads CASSGTGSGLNYGYTF. CDR3 in DNA: TGTGCCAGCTCTGGGACAGGCTCTGGACTTAACTATGGCTACACCTTC.

The chain uses TRBV28 and TRBJ1-1; D is ambiguous. The V end lost 6 bases, the J end lost 1 base, and 3 bases lay between the germline ends. Germline V gene data show CDR1 as MDHEN and CDR2 as SYDVKM. This CDR3 has 11 residues. DNA of the CDR3: TGTGCCAGCAGGCGGAACACTGAAGCTTTCTTT. Translation gives CASRRNTEAFF.

About this clone: The sample holds other DNA sequences that translate to the same CDR3. The gene calls are TRBV7-8 and TRBJ1-1; the D gene is possibly TRBD1 (6 bases). Trimming pared 3 bases from V and 1 base from J, leaving 6 bases between. There are 13 residues in the CDR3. Per the germline V gene, CDR1 is SGHVS and CDR2 is FQNEAQ. CDR3 coding DNA: TGTGCCAGCAGCTTGGGACAGAACACTGAAGCTTTCTTT. Its protein is CASSLGQNTEAFF.

The gene calls are TRBV3-1 (or the pseudogene TRBV3-2) and TRBJ1-6, with TRBD1 identical over 7 bases. Germline lookup yields CDR1 LGHDT and CDR2 YNNKEL (reference sequence). The CDR3 covers 16 residues. The trim removed 3 bases at V and 4 bases at J, leaving 6 bases unmatched. The CDR3 DNA is TGTGCCAGCAGCCAGGGATCAGGGGGGTATAATTCACCCCTCCACTTT. The encoded protein is CASSQGSGGYNSPLHF.

J is TRBJ2-5 and V is TRBV15; 10 bases are a match to TRBD2. The junction had 3 bases not matched to a gene; V was cut back by 1 base and J by 7 bases. Germline-derived CDR1 and CDR2 are LNHNV and YYDKDF (reference sequence). The CDR3 runs to 14 residues. CDR3 bases: TGTGCCACCAGCAGAGGGACTAGCGGTGGGACCCAGTACTTC. Translation gives CATSRGTSGGTQYF. The variable domain in full, completed from reference TRBV15 and TRBJ2-5, reads DAMVIQNPRYQVTQFGKPVTLSCSQTLNHNVMYWYQQKSSQAPKLLFHYYDKDFNNEADTPDNFQSRRPNTSFCFLDIRSPGLGDTAMYLCATSRGTSGGTQYFGPGTRLLVL.

The CDR3 protein is CASSGTAGASYGYTF. The CDR3 region has the DNA TGTGCCAGCAGTGGGACAGCTGGGGCGAGCTATGGCTACACCTTC. The chain employs TRBV6-4 and TRBJ1-2; possible D gene TRBD1, 6 bases. Germline CDR1 MRHNA, CDR2 SNTAGT. The V gene lost 4 bases and the J gene lost 4 bases, with 16 bases spanning the gap. The CDR3 covers 15 residues.

The V call is TRBV28, the J call TRBJ1-1; D ambiguous. The CDR3 length is 13 residues. V was clipped by 7 bases and J by 2 bases, with 11 bases between them. From germline, CDR1 is MDHEN and CDR2 SYDVKM. The CDR3 bases are TGTGCCAGCACCTTCCAGATTAACACTGAAGCTTTCTTT. Its protein is CASTFQINTEAFF.

This chain joins TRBV7-7 and TRBJ2-5; 9 bases align to TRBD1. With V trimmed by 3 bases and J by 5 bases, 10 bases remained unmatched. The CDR3 loop spans 16 amino acids. Germline CDR1 and CDR2: SSHAT and FNYEAQ (reference sequence). The CDR3 nucleotides are TGTGCCAGCAGCTTGGGCCTACAGGGGGCAGGGGAGACCCAGTACTTC. It encodes CASSLGLQGAGETQYF.

The V call is TRBV6-5, the J call TRBJ2-7, with D perhaps matching TRBD1 (6 bases). V shed 0 bases and J shed 3 bases, with 15 bases lying between them. The CDR3 has 16 amino acids. CDR1 is MNHEY and CDR2 is SVGAGI in the germline V gene. Here the CDR3 reads CASSYSPVGRGYEQYF. The CDR3 bases are TGTGCCAGCAGTTACTCACCCGTCGGCAGGGGCTACGAGCAGTACTTC.

This clone was counted only a few times. This chain joins TRBV19 and TRBJ1-2; D is ambiguous. Germline CDR1 reads LNHDA; CDR2 reads SQIVND (reference sequence). The CDR3 has 15 amino acids. Trimming pared 5 bases from V and 4 bases from J, leaving 17 bases between. The CDR3 nucleotides read TGTGCCAGTAGTCTCGGCTTCGGGTTGAGCTATGGCTACACCTTC. Its protein is CASSLGFGLSYGYTF.

V gene TRBV30 combines with J gene TRBJ2-2; D possibly corresponds to TRBD1 (5 bases). The CDR3 runs to 13 residues. V lost 0 bases and J 6 bases, leaving 8 bases between the germline ends. The germline V gene has CDR1 GTSNPN and CDR2 SVGIG (reference sequence). The CDR3 nucleotides are TGTGCCTGGAGTGTAAGCAGGGCCGGGGAGCTGTTTTTT. It codes for CAWSVSRAGELFF.

The rearrangement links TRBV5-1 to TRBJ2-3; D perhaps matches TRBD1 (6 bases). Trimming left V 0 bases short and J 4 bases short, with 24 bases between. This CDR3 is 19 amino acids long. CDR1 is SGHRS and CDR2 is YFSETQ in the germline V gene. The DNA of the CDR3 is TGCGCCAGCAGCTTGGTTGAGGGCAGGGGATCAACGTTCGCAGATACGCAGTATTTT. It specifies CASSLVEGRGSTFADTQYF.

The gene calls are TRBV5-1 and TRBJ1-2, with 9 bases fitting TRBD1. Trimming cost V 4 bases and J 4 bases; bases outside gene matches: 2. Germline values: CDR1 SGHRS, CDR2 YFSETQ. CDR3 length: 13 amino acids. This CDR3 is CASSGGQGYGYTF. As DNA, the CDR3 is TGCGCCAGCAGCGGGGGACAGGGCTATGGCTACACCTTC.

The chain uses TRBV24-1 and TRBJ2-1; D may be TRBD1 (6 bases). Trimming removed 7 bases from V and 8 bases from J, with 14 bases in between. The CDR3 totals 13 residues. Germline CDR1 KGHDR, CDR2 SFDVKD. The CDR3: CATSRTGNHEQFF. The CDR3 bases are TGTGCCACCAGCCGAACAGGGAATCATGAGCAGTTCTTC.

The chain recombines TRBV19 with TRBJ2-3, with D perhaps matching TRBD1 (5 bases). V lost 1 base and J 3 bases, leaving 8 bases between the germline ends. The CDR3 contains 14 residues. Germline-derived CDR1 and CDR2 are LNHDA and SQIVND (reference sequence). The chain's CDR3 is CASSIGQITDTQYF. Written as DNA, the CDR3 is TGTGCCAGTAGTATAGGACAGATTACAGATACGCAGTATTTT.

There are a few counts of this clone. J is TRBJ1-5 and V is TRBV19; 7 nucleotides agree with TRBD1. After removal of 6 bases from V and 0 bases from J, the junction contained 5 bases not matched to a gene. Germline assignment: CDR1 LNHDA and CDR2 SQIVND (reference sequence). The CDR3 has 15 amino acids. CDR3 in DNA: TGTGCCAGTAGGACGACAGGGTTTAGCAATCAGCCCCAGCATTTT. Encoded protein: CASRTTGFSNQPQHF. Full variable domain (rest looked up from reference TRBV19 and TRBJ1-5): DGGITQSPKYLFRKEGQNVTLSCEQNLNHDAMYWYRQDPGQGLRLIYYSQIVNDFQKGDIAEGYSVSREKKESFPLTVTSAQKNPTAFYLCASRTTGFSNQPQHFGDGTRLSIL.

The V call is TRBV19, the J call TRBJ2-6, with D perhaps TRBD1 (5 bases). Germline-derived CDR1 and CDR2 are LNHDA and SQIVND (reference sequence). There are 17 residues in the CDR3. V was clipped by 0 bases and J by 1 base, with 10 bases between them. The CDR3 region has the DNA TGTGCCAGTAGTATAGAAGGGGCTGATTCTGGGGCCAACGTCCTGACTTTC. Translated, it gives CASSIEGADSGANVLTF.

The chain carries TRBV19 and TRBJ2-7, with 12 bases identical to TRBD2. CDR1 is LNHDA, CDR2 SQIVND, per germline (reference sequence). The V and J ends lost 6 bases and 3 bases, in that order; junction bases with no gene match: 3. This CDR3 comprises 14 residues. The CDR3 reads CASRLAGGDYEQYF. The DNA of the CDR3 is TGTGCCAGTAGGCTAGCGGGGGGGGACTACGAGCAGTACTTC.

This clone was seen a handful of times. The rearrangement joins TRBV6-5 to TRBJ1-2; TRBD1 agrees at 12 bases. Germline CDR1 and CDR2: MNHEY and SVGAGI. With 6 bases clipped from V and 7 bases from J, the junction kept 6 bases outside the gene matches. The CDR3 consists of 14 residues. The CDR3 DNA sequence: TGTGCCAGCAGAGAGGGACAGGGGGCTTTTGGCTACACCTTC. Its translation: CASREGQGAFGYTF.

This chain links TRBV6-5 with TRBJ1-6, with unresolved D. The CDR3 totals 15 residues. Per the germline V gene, CDR1 is MNHEY and CDR2 is SVGAGI. V shed 4 bases and J shed 3 bases, with 10 bases lying between them. The CDR3 DNA follows: TGTGCCAGCAGTTTGCGGTCCGTCTATAATTCACCCCTCCACTTT. This sequence encodes CASSLRSVYNSPLHF.

The V and J genes are TRBV6-5 and TRBJ1-2; possibly TRBD1 for D (5 bases). Per the germline V gene, CDR1 is MNHEY and CDR2 is SVGAGI. CDR3 length equals 13 residues. Deletions cut 6 bases from V and 8 bases from J, with 16 bases between. This CDR3 reads CASRGGSQVGYTF. The CDR3 coding sequence is TGTGCCAGCAGGGGGGGATCCCAGGTCGGCTACACCTTC.

This clone has a single count. This chain joins TRBV4-1 and TRBJ1-1; the D gene is possibly TRBD1 (6 bases). Trimming shortened V by 4 bases and J by 5 bases, and 17 bases separated the two germline ends. The CDR3 is 15 amino acids. Germline V CDR1 and CDR2: MGHRA, YSYEKL. Here the CDR3 reads CASSPFAGAGTEAFF. As DNA, the CDR3 is TGCGCCAGCAGCCCCTTCGCAGGGGCAGGGACTGAAGCTTTCTTT.

The chain's CDR3 is CARSPDKDSYSNQPQHF. In DNA, the CDR3 is TGTGCCAGAAGCCCAGACAAAGACAGTTATAGCAATCAGCCCCAGCATTTT. The chain links TRBV5-3 to TRBJ1-5; D is possibly TRBD1 (5 bases). TRBV5-3 is recorded as an ORF, its role being uncertain. The V end was cut by 4 bases, the J end by 0 bases, with 17 bases between. This CDR3 region has 17 residues.